The source of this TCR beta chain is a study of T cells after yellow fever vaccination. This CDR3 contains 13 residues. The V gene end was trimmed by 6 bases and the J gene end by 2 bases; junction bases not matched to a gene: 4. Per germline, CDR1 SQVTM and CDR2 ANQGSEA. Notes on the study in general: The appearance of a small share of clonotypes in both CD4 and CD8 compartments was observed. At 95% to 98% for CD4 and 75% to 90% for CD8, most primary-vaccination clones showed up again after the booster. By day 5 rather than day 15, the secondary response had peaked, though it was weaker.

The table lists this clonotype with many counts. Antigen: not known. From the 5' RACE reads, TCRdb called clonotypes with MiXCR, one entry per CDR3 protein. Among about 400,000 distinct CDR3 sequences listed, 6.2% were seen once. The input for sequencing was PBMCs, taken 5 days after the yellow fever booster vaccination. V is TRBV29-1 and J is TRBJ1-5, with 7 bases aligning to TRBD1. This receptor was identified in a man aged 25 to 40 who received the YFV17D yellow fever vaccine. The CDR3 sequence is CSVAGGGNQPQHF. The CDR3 coding sequence is TGCAGCGTGGCAGGGGGAGGCAATCAGCCCCAGCATTTT.